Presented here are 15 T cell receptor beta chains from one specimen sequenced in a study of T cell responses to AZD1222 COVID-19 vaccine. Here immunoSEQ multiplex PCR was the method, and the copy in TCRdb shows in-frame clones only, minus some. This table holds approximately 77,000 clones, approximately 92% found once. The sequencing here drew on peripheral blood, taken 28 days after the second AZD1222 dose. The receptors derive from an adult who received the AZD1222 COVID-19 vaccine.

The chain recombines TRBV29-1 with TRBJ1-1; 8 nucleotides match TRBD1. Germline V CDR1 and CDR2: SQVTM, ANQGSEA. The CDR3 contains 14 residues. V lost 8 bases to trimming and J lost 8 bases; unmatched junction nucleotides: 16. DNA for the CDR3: TGCAGCCCCCCGGACAGGGACGCTTCTTACGAAGCTTTCTTT. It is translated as CSPPDRDASYEAFF.

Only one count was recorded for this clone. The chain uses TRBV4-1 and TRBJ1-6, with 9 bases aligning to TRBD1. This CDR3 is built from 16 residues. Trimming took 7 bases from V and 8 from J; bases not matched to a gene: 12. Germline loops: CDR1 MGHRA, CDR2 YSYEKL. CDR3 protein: CASTLEPQGAYSPLHF. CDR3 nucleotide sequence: TGCGCCAGCACCCTAGAACCACAGGGGGCTTATTCACCCCTCCACTTT.

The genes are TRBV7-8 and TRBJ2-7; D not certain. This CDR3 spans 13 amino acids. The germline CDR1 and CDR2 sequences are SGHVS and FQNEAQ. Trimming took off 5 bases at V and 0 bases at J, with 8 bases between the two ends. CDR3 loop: CASSPRVSYEQYF. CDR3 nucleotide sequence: TGTGCCAGCAGCCCCCGGGTCTCCTACGAGCAGTACTTC.

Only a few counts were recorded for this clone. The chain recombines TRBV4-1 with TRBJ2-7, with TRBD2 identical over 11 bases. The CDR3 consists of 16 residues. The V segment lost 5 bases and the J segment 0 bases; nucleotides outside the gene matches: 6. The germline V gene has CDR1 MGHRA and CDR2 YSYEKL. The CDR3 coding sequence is TGCGCCAGCAGCACTAAGACTAGCGGGGTCTCCTACGAGCAGTACTTC. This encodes CASSTKTSGVSYEQYF.

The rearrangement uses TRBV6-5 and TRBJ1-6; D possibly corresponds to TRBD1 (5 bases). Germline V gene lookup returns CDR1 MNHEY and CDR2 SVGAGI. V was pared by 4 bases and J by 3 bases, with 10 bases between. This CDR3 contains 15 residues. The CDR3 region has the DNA TGTGCCAGCAGTTCGACAGAGGTCTATAATTCACCCCTCCACTTT. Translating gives CASSSTEVYNSPLHF.

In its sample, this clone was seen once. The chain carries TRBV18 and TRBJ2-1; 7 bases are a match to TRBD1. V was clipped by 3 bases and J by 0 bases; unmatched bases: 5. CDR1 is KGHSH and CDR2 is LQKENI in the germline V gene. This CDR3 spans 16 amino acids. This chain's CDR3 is CASSPSGTDSYNEQFF. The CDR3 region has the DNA TGTGCCAGCTCACCGTCCGGGACAGACTCCTACAATGAGCAGTTCTTC.

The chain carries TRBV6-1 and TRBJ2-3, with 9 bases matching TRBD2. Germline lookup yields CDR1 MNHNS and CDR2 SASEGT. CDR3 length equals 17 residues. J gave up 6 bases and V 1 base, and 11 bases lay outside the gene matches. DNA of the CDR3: TGTGCCAGCAGTGAAGGATCGTCGGCGGGAGGGTGGGATACGCAGTATTTT. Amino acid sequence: CASSEGSSAGGWDTQYF.

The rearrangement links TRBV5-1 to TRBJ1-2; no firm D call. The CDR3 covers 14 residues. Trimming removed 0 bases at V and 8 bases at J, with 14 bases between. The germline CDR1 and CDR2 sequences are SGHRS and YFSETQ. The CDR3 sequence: CASSLDTQDRGYTF. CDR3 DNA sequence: TGCGCCAGCAGCTTGGATACGCAGGACCGAGGCTACACCTTC.

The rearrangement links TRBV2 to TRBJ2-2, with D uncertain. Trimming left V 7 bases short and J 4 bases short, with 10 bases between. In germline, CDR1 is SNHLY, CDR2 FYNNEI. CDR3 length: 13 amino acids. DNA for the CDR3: TGTGCCAGCACCTCTAGGTTCACCGGGGAGCTGTTTTTT. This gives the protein CASTSRFTGELFF.

The chain's CDR3 is CASRPPGRMDQPQHF. The CDR3 region has the DNA TGTGCCAGCAGGCCGCCGGGGAGGATGGATCAGCCCCAGCATTTT. The chain is built from TRBV6-5 and TRBJ1-5; D is unresolved. V lost 6 bases and J lost 5, with 17 bases in between. CDR1 is MNHEY, CDR2 SVGAGI, per germline. This CDR3 region has 15 residues.

As DNA, the CDR3 is TGTGCCAGCAGTGATTATGGGCGCGGAGAAGCTTTCTTT. The encoded protein is CASSDYGRGEAFF. V is TRBV6-1 and J is TRBJ1-1; D not resolved. Germline lookup yields CDR1 MNHNS and CDR2 SASEGT. The CDR3 loop spans 13 amino acids. V lost 3 bases and J 8 bases, leaving 13 bases between the germline ends.

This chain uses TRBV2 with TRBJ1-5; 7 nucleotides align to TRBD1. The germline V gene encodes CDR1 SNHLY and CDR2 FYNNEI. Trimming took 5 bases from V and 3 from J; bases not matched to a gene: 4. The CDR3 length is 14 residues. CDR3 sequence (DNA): TGTGCCAGCAGTCCCCAGGGGGTCAATCAGCCCCAGCATTTT. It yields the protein CASSPQGVNQPQHF.

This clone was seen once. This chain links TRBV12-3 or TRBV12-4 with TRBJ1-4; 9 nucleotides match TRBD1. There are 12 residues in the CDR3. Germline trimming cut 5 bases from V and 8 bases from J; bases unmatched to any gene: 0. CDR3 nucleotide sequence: TGTGCCAGCAGTGGGACAGGGGAAAAACTGTTTTTT. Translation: CASSGTGEKLFF.

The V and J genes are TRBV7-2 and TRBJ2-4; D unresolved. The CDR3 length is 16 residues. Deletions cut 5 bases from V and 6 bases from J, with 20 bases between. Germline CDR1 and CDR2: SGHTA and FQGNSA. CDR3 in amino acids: CASSPRRAAARNIQYF. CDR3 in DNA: TGTGCCAGCAGCCCAAGAAGGGCTGCGGCCCGAAACATTCAGTACTTC.

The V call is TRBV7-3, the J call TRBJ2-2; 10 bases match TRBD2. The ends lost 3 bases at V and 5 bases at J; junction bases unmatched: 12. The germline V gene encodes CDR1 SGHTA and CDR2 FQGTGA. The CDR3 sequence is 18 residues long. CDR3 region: CASSLKSLAGVGTGELFF. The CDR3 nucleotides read TGTGCCAGCAGCTTGAAAAGTCTAGCGGGAGTAGGTACCGGGGAGCTGTTTTTT.